Listed below are T cell receptor beta chains from one sample, sequenced in a study of blood T cell repertoires in COVID-19. Repertoires were generated with immunoSEQ multiplex PCR, while TCRdb's copy carries only in-frame clones and drops some. The table shows tens of thousands of clones, with 80% to 90% occurring only once. Sequencing used peripheral blood. All receptors derive from a woman aged 35 to 49 with acute or convalescent COVID-19. CDR3s include the opening cysteine and the closing phenylalanine or tryptophan. Each record gives: CDR3 DNA, CDR3 protein, clone size, D gene, J gene, V gene. D genes are given only for firm matches. Clone size, where shown, is once, few, many, or a class for clones that have expanded.

cdr3_nt: TGTGCCAGCAGTTATAGGGGTGGGGGGGCCGTAGATACGCAGTATTTT
cdr3_aa: CASSYRGGGAVDTQYF
clone_size: NA
d_call: NA
j_call: TRBJ2-3
v_call: TRBV6-5

cdr3_nt: TGTGCCAGCAGCTTAGCCCTCGGACAGAACACTGAAGCTTTCTTT
cdr3_aa: CASSLALGQNTEAFF
clone_size: NA
d_call: NA
j_call: TRBJ1-1
v_call: TRBV11-2

cdr3_nt: TGTGCCAGCAGCACACATTTGGGGGCAGGGGAGCTGTTTTTT
cdr3_aa: CASSTHLGAGELFF
clone_size: NA
d_call: NA
j_call: TRBJ2-2
v_call: TRBV3-1/TRBV3-2

cdr3_nt: TGCAGTGCTAGTGCCCAGGGACTAGCGGGAGTTGGAAATGAGCAGTTCTTC
cdr3_aa: CSASAQGLAGVGNEQFF
clone_size: NA
d_call: TRBD2
j_call: TRBJ2-1
v_call: TRBV20-1

cdr3_nt: TGTGCCAGCAGTTCAATAACAGGGATAGGCTACACCTTC
cdr3_aa: CASSSITGIGYTF
clone_size: NA
d_call: NA
j_call: TRBJ1-2
v_call: TRBV28

cdr3_nt: TGTGCCAGCAGCCAAGGCGGGACTAGAGTATCGCAGTTCTTC
cdr3_aa: CASSQGGTRVSQFF
clone_size: NA
d_call: TRBD2
j_call: TRBJ2-1
v_call: TRBV3-1/TRBV3-2

cdr3_nt: TGTGCCAGCAGTTTGCCGACAGGGTTGGAAGCTTTCTTT
cdr3_aa: CASSLPTGLEAFF
clone_size: NA
d_call: TRBD1
j_call: TRBJ1-1
v_call: TRBV28

cdr3_nt: TGTGCCAGCAGTCAGAACGATAACTATGGCTACACCTTC
cdr3_aa: CASSQNDNYGYTF
clone_size: NA
d_call: NA
j_call: TRBJ1-2
v_call: TRBV28

cdr3_nt: TGTGCCAGCAGCTCCCGGCCAGGGGTCGGCGGTGACGAGCAGTACTTC
cdr3_aa: CASSSRPGVGGDEQYF
clone_size: NA
d_call: NA
j_call: TRBJ2-7
v_call: TRBV5-5

cdr3_nt: TGTGCCAGCAGCGAATGGAGGACGGGAACCTCGACCGGGGAGCTGTTTTTT
cdr3_aa: CASSEWRTGTSTGELFF
clone_size: NA
d_call: NA
j_call: TRBJ2-2
v_call: TRBV25-1

cdr3_nt: TGTGCCAGCAGCGGGGGGGACAGCTATGGCTACACCTTC
cdr3_aa: CASSGGDSYGYTF
clone_size: NA
d_call: TRBD1
j_call: TRBJ1-2
v_call: TRBV9

cdr3_nt: TGTGCCAGCAGACCCTTCCCGCCAGTCTCTAGCGGGAGTATTGAGCAGTTCTTC
cdr3_aa: CASRPFPPVSSGSIEQFF
clone_size: few
d_call: TRBD2
j_call: TRBJ2-1
v_call: TRBV27

cdr3_nt: TGTGCCAGCAGCCCACTTGCAACGGGGGGACCGAACACTGAAGCTTTCTTT
cdr3_aa: CASSPLATGGPNTEAFF
clone_size: NA
d_call: NA
j_call: TRBJ1-1
v_call: TRBV11-2

cdr3_nt: TGTGCCAGCTCACCGGGGCATCTTAACACTGAAGCTTTCTTT
cdr3_aa: CASSPGHLNTEAFF
clone_size: NA
d_call: NA
j_call: TRBJ1-1
v_call: TRBV18

cdr3_nt: TGTGCCAGCAGCTCCACGAGTTTGAACACTGAAGCTTTCTTT
cdr3_aa: CASSSTSLNTEAFF
clone_size: NA
d_call: NA
j_call: TRBJ1-1
v_call: TRBV11-2

cdr3_nt: TGTGCCAGCAGCTTCGCCGTTGACAGGGGGCTTACAAAAACGAACACTGAAGCTTTCTTT
cdr3_aa: CASSFAVDRGLTKTNTEAFF
clone_size: NA
d_call: TRBD1
j_call: TRBJ1-1
v_call: TRBV7-8

cdr3_nt: TGTGCCAGCAGCCCCCTGACTCGGTCGCGGTCCTACGAGCAGTACTTC
cdr3_aa: CASSPLTRSRSYEQYF
clone_size: NA
d_call: NA
j_call: TRBJ2-7
v_call: TRBV11-2

cdr3_nt: TGTGCCAGCAGGGAAGGGACAGGGGATGGCTACACCTTC
cdr3_aa: CASREGTGDGYTF
clone_size: once
d_call: TRBD1
j_call: TRBJ1-2
v_call: TRBV27

cdr3_nt: TGTGCCTGGAGTTCACAGGGGTTCGGCAATCAGCCCCAGCATTTT
cdr3_aa: CAWSSQGFGNQPQHF
clone_size: NA
d_call: TRBD1
j_call: TRBJ1-5
v_call: TRBV30

cdr3_nt: TGTGCCAGCAGGCAAACTAGCGGGAGGCGGCTCTTC
cdr3_aa: CASRQTSGRRLF
clone_size: NA
d_call: TRBD2
j_call: TRBJ2-1
v_call: TRBV28

cdr3_nt: TGTGCCAGCAGCTTAACCAGGGACAGGGTAAGGCAGCAGTACTTC
cdr3_aa: CASSLTRDRVRQQYF
clone_size: NA
d_call: TRBD1
j_call: TRBJ2-7
v_call: TRBV7-3

cdr3_nt: TGCGCCAGCAGCCCTGGGACAGCCTACGAGCAGTACTTC
cdr3_aa: CASSPGTAYEQYF
clone_size: NA
d_call: TRBD1
j_call: TRBJ2-7
v_call: TRBV5-1

cdr3_nt: TGTGCCAGCGCTACTCGGACGGGGGGAAACTATGGCTACACCTTC
cdr3_aa: CASATRTGGNYGYTF
clone_size: few
d_call: NA
j_call: TRBJ1-2
v_call: TRBV27

cdr3_nt: TGTGCCAGCAGCCTCCTTCTTTACGAGCAGTACTTC
cdr3_aa: CASSLLLYEQYF
clone_size: once
d_call: NA
j_call: TRBJ2-7
v_call: TRBV5-4

cdr3_nt: TGCGCCATCCAACAGGTTCTCCTCTCTGGAAACACCATATATTTT
cdr3_aa: CAIQQVLLSGNTIYF
clone_size: NA
d_call: NA
j_call: TRBJ1-3
v_call: TRBV10-1

cdr3_nt: TGCAGCGTTCGGGACAGCATACCTGAAGCTTTCTTT
cdr3_aa: CSVRDSIPEAFF
clone_size: NA
d_call: TRBD1
j_call: TRBJ1-1
v_call: TRBV29-1

cdr3_nt: TGTGCCAGCAGCCCACAGGGGTTTAGCAATCAGCCCCAGCATTTT
cdr3_aa: CASSPQGFSNQPQHF
clone_size: NA
d_call: TRBD1
j_call: TRBJ1-5
v_call: TRBV27

cdr3_nt: TGTGCCAGCAGTTCCTCTTCCAGGGGGCTTGGCTACACCTTC
cdr3_aa: CASSSSSRGLGYTF
clone_size: once
d_call: TRBD1
j_call: TRBJ1-2
v_call: TRBV27

cdr3_nt: TGTGCCAGCAGCGGATGGGTTTTAGGACAGGAACCCTACGAGCAGTACTTC
cdr3_aa: CASSGWVLGQEPYEQYF
clone_size: few
d_call: TRBD1
j_call: TRBJ2-7
v_call: TRBV9

cdr3_nt: TGTGCCAGCAGCTCCTCGGGGACAGGGGGCTACAATGAGCAGTTCTTC
cdr3_aa: CASSSSGTGGYNEQFF
clone_size: NA
d_call: TRBD1
j_call: TRBJ2-1
v_call: TRBV11-3

cdr3_nt: TGTGCCACCAGCAGAGAGGGTGCGGGACAGATAGAGCCCCAGCATTTT
cdr3_aa: CATSREGAGQIEPQHF
clone_size: medium-sized
d_call: TRBD1
j_call: TRBJ1-5
v_call: TRBV15